These 30 T cell receptor beta chains came from one sample sequenced in a study of T cell repertoires in cytomegalovirus infection. TCRdb reprocessed the reads with MiXCR, giving one entry per CDR3 protein. Among fewer than 250,000 distinct CDR3 sequences listed, over 9% were seen once. Material: PBMCs. The source is a human donor in good health (CMV status not recorded). Some clones in this sample may be carry-over from other donors' samples.

This clonotype was seen ten or more times. The chain uses TRBV7-3 and TRBJ2-1, with 12 bases aligning to TRBD2. The CDR3 covers 13 residues. Trimming cost V 8 bases and J 9 bases; bases outside gene matches: 5. Germline-derived CDR1 and CDR2 are SGHTA and FQGTGA. The CDR3 DNA follows: TGTGCCAGCTGTTGGACTAGCGGGACTGAGCAGTTCTTC. Amino acid sequence: CASCWTSGTEQFF. The variable domain in full, with the rest retrieved from reference TRBV7-3 and TRBJ2-1, is GAGVSQTPSNKVTEKGKYVELRCDPISGHTALYWYRQSLGQGPEFLIYFQGTGAADDSGLPNDRFFAVRPEGSVSTLKIQRTERGDSAVYLCASCWTSGTEQFFGPGTRLTVL.

This clonotype was counted at least ten times. This chain connects TRBV11-3 to TRBJ2-5, with D possibly matching TRBD2 (6 bases). The CDR3 sequence is 14 residues long. Trimming stripped 2 bases from V and 6 bases from J, with 13 bases between. Germline lookup yields CDR1 SGHNT and CDR2 YENEEA. CDR3 in amino acids: CASSLRDSEKTQYF. The CDR3 nucleotides read TGTGCCAGCAGCTTAAGGGACTCCGAAAAGACCCAGTACTTC.

The table lists this clonotype with many counts. J is TRBJ1-6 and V is TRBV14; no reliable D call. Trimming took off 3 bases at V and 14 bases at J, with 11 bases between the two ends. This CDR3 has 12 amino acids. Germline lookup yields CDR1 SGHDN and CDR2 FVKESK. The CDR3 region is CASSQTRLSLHF. For the CDR3, the DNA is TGTGCCAGCAGCCAGACCCGGTTATCCCTCCACTTT. Based on the CDR3 plus reference TRBV14 and TRBJ1-6, the full variable domain is EAGVTQFPSHSVIEKGQTVTLRCDPISGHDNLYWYRRVMGKEIKFLLHFVKESKQDESGMPNNRFLAERTGGTYSTLKVQPAELEDSGVYFCASSQTRLSLHFGNGTRLTVT.

This clonotype occurred many times. This chain joins TRBV6-1 and TRBJ2-7; no reliable D call. CDR1 is MNHNS and CDR2 is SASEGT in the germline V gene. The CDR3 is 13 amino acids. Trimming cost V 6 bases and J 3 bases, with 12 bases left between them. CDR3 sequence (DNA): TGTGCCAGCAGGACGGACGGAATCTACGAGCAGTACTTC. It codes for CASRTDGIYEQYF.

This clonotype was seen only a few times. V gene TRBV3-1 combines with J gene TRBJ1-2; possible D gene TRBD1, 6 bases. The CDR3 contains 16 residues. Germline V CDR1 and CDR2: LGHDT, YNNKEL (reference sequence). The V and J ends lost 0 bases and 6 bases respectively, with 17 bases between them. The CDR3 reads CASSQESTGASHGYTF. The CDR3 bases are TGTGCCAGCAGCCAAGAGAGTACGGGGGCCAGCCATGGCTACACCTTC.

This rearrangement joins TRBV27 to TRBJ1-5; D is ambiguous. This CDR3 has 15 amino acids. Trimming pared 4 bases from V and 6 bases from J, leaving 16 bases between. The germline V gene has CDR1 MNHEY and CDR2 SMNVEV (reference sequence). The CDR3 DNA sequence: TGTGCCAGCAGTTCCAAAACATGGGTAGGTCAGCCCCAGCATTTT. Translated: CASSSKTWVGQPQHF.

The chain has TRBV7-9 and TRBJ1-2; D unclear. With 5 bases removed from V and 4 bases from J, the gap between germline ends came to 11 bases. This CDR3 comprises 13 residues. CDR1 and CDR2 (germline): SEHNR, FQNEAQ (reference sequence). CDR3 protein: CASSPAGIYGYTF. The CDR3 DNA reads as TGTGCCAGCAGCCCCGCGGGGATCTATGGCTACACCTTC.

This clonotype was counted ten times or more. CDR3 in amino acids: CASSSGQTNTGELFF. CDR3 coding DNA: TGTGCCAGCAGCTCGGGACAGACGAACACCGGGGAGCTGTTTTTT. The V call is TRBV7-2, the J call TRBJ2-2; 7 bases match TRBD1. This CDR3 region has 15 residues. Germline V CDR1 and CDR2: SGHTA, FQGNSA. V shed 4 bases and J 0 bases; nucleotides not matched to a gene: 2.

This clonotype was counted between two and nine times. The chain carries TRBV6-5 and TRBJ2-1; 7 bases agree with TRBD2. Germline V gene data show CDR1 as MNHEY and CDR2 as SVGAGI. Unmatched junction bases numbered 6, after V lost 6 bases and J lost 4 bases. The CDR3 spans 14 residues. Here the CDR3 reads CASSPGLGYNEQFF. The CDR3 bases are TGTGCCAGCAGCCCCGGACTAGGTTACAATGAGCAGTTCTTC.

CDR3: CASSPQRGRVGEQFF. The CDR3 DNA is TGTGCCAGCAGTCCCCAGCGGGGGAGAGTAGGTGAGCAGTTCTTC. This rearrangement joins TRBV12-3 or TRBV12-4 to TRBJ2-1; 8 positions match TRBD2. After removal of 5 bases from V and 9 bases from J, the junction contained 12 bases not matched to a gene. This CDR3 region has 15 residues.

This clonotype was observed many times. V is TRBV19 and J is TRBJ2-3; 7 nucleotides align to TRBD2. The CDR3 loop spans 16 amino acids. V lost 5 bases and J lost 2; bases outside the gene matches: 10. Germline-derived CDR1 and CDR2 are LNHDA and SQIVND (reference sequence). The CDR3 nucleotides read TGTGCCAGTAGTGCCGGCCGGGACTACTCCACAGATACGCAGTATTTT. This gives the protein CASSAGRDYSTDTQYF.

V usage is TRBV6-1 and J usage is TRBJ2-3; 8 bases are a match to TRBD1. Trimming cost V 7 bases and J 1 base; bases outside gene matches: 4. The CDR3 is 14 amino acids. The germline V gene has CDR1 MNHNS and CDR2 SASEGT. The CDR3 reads CASTKTGGTDTQYF. The CDR3 DNA reads TGTGCCAGCACTAAGACAGGGGGCACAGATACGCAGTATTTT.

Concerning this clonotype: Given a much more abundant clone one base away, this may be a read error. The CDR3 protein is CASRSRRLGNEQYF. The CDR3 DNA reads TGTGCCAGCAGATCCCGCAGGTTGGGCAACGAGCAGTACTTC. This chain links TRBV27 with TRBJ2-7; D gene unclear. The CDR3 extends over 14 amino acids. Germline V gene data show CDR1 as MNHEY and CDR2 as SMNVEV (reference sequence). Trimming removed 6 bases at V and 5 bases at J, with 17 bases between.

The sample holds a few counts of this clonotype. This chain uses TRBV6-5 with TRBJ2-7; 13 nucleotides line up with TRBD2. Per the germline V gene, CDR1 is MNHEY and CDR2 is SVGAGI. Losses at the gene ends were 5 bases for V and 12 bases for J; bases not matched to a gene: 13. The CDR3 extends over 15 amino acids. CDR3 loop: CASSPPGLAGAMRYF. The CDR3 DNA reads as TGTGCCAGCAGTCCCCCCGGACTAGCGGGGGCAATGCGGTACTTC.

This clonotype appeared many times. The chain employs TRBV14 and TRBJ1-4; D might be TRBD1 (6 bases). Trimming shortened V by 2 bases and J by 6 bases, and 19 bases separated the two germline ends. Germline CDR1 SGHDN, CDR2 FVKESK. This CDR3 spans 17 amino acids. The DNA for the CDR3 is TGTGCCAGCAGCCAATTAGTCGCAGGGGTACGGGATGAAAAACTGTTTTTT. It yields the protein CASSQLVAGVRDEKLFF. Using reference TRBV14 and TRBJ1-4 for the parts outside the CDR3, the full variable domain is EAGVTQFPSHSVIEKGQTVTLRCDPISGHDNLYWYRRVMGKEIKFLLHFVKESKQDESGMPNNRFLAERTGGTYSTLKVQPAELEDSGVYFCASSQLVAGVRDEKLFFGSGTQLSVL.

This clonotype was found a few times. The chain has TRBV7-2 and TRBJ1-4; D is possibly TRBD1 (5 bases). Germline V gene lookup returns CDR1 SGHTA and CDR2 FQGNSA. V lost 5 bases to trimming and J lost 3 bases, with 16 bases between them. The CDR3 runs 16 residues. The CDR3 nucleotides read TGTGCCAGCAGCCTAGAACAACCGGGGCCTAATGAAAAACTGTTTTTT. This sequence encodes CASSLEQPGPNEKLFF.

This clonotype was counted only a few times. The chain uses TRBV7-8 and TRBJ1-2; 10 bases are a match to TRBD1. The CDR3 contains 17 residues. Per the germline V gene, CDR1 is SGHVS and CDR2 is FQNEAQ. V lost 1 base and J lost 1; bases outside the gene matches: 6. CDR3 sequence reads: CASSLGGRTGGNYGYTF. As DNA, the CDR3 is TGTGCCAGCAGCTTAGGAGGGAGGACAGGGGGTAACTATGGCTACACCTTC.

In this sample, this clonotype turned up many times. V and J are TRBV7-2 and TRBJ1-5, with 9 bases lining up with TRBD1. V gave up 5 bases and J gave up 1 base; unmatched junction bases: 12. The germline CDR1 and CDR2 sequences are SGHTA and FQGNSA. The CDR3 length is 18 residues. The CDR3 DNA follows: TGTGCCAGCAGCGATGGGACAGGGATGATCGGGAGCAATCAGCCCCAGCATTTT. It translates to CASSDGTGMIGSNQPQHF.

This clonotype was picked up many times. The chain employs TRBV11-2 and TRBJ1-5; no clear D gene. Trimming shortened V by 4 bases and J by 3 bases, and 7 bases separated the two germline ends. Germline CDR1 reads SGHAT; CDR2 reads FQNNGV. The CDR3 is 13 amino acids. In DNA form, the CDR3 reads TGTGCCAGCAGCTCACAGTTCAATCAGCCCCAGCATTTT. Translated: CASSSQFNQPQHF.

In its sample, this clonotype was seen many times. This chain uses TRBV6-2 or TRBV6-3 with TRBJ2-1; D unresolved. Trimming removed 9 bases at V and 2 bases at J, with 17 bases between. This CDR3 has 15 amino acids. The germline V gene has CDR1 MNHEY and CDR2 SVGEGT. The chain's CDR3 is CASHQTPSAYNEQFF. DNA for the CDR3: TGTGCCAGTCATCAGACCCCATCCGCCTACAATGAGCAGTTCTTC.

This clonotype was detected a few times. V and J are TRBV6-2 or TRBV6-3 and TRBJ2-1; tentatively, D is TRBD2 (5 bases). Germline V CDR1 and CDR2: MNHEY, SVGEGT. CDR3 length: 14 residues. V dropped 7 bases and J dropped 5 bases, with 15 bases sitting between them. The CDR3 bases are TGTGCCAGCACTTATACCAGTAGCGACAATGAGCAGTTCTTC. Its protein is CASTYTSSDNEQFF.

DNA of the CDR3: TGTGCCAGCAGCTCTCTTGGCGGGACTAGCGGCTTGTACACCGGGGAGCTGTTTTTT. As protein: CASSSLGGTSGLYTGELFF. This chain joins TRBV11-2 and TRBJ2-2; 11 nucleotides agree with TRBD2. The CDR3 contains 19 residues. The trim removed 4 bases at V and 3 bases at J, leaving 13 bases unmatched. CDR1 and CDR2 from the germline V gene are SGHAT and FQNNGV.

This chain connects TRBV11-3 to TRBJ1-1, with no clear D. Germline V gives CDR1 SGHNT, CDR2 YENEEA. V lost 0 bases and J 0 bases, leaving 8 bases between the germline ends. The CDR3 is 15 residues long. DNA of the CDR3: TGTGCCAGCAGCTTAGACCCCGACTTGAACACTGAAGCTTTCTTT. It translates to CASSLDPDLNTEAFF.

This clonotype showed up many times. The V and J genes are TRBV11-3 and TRBJ1-1, with D hard to call. V shed 4 bases and J shed 4 bases, with 10 bases lying between them. The CDR3 runs to 13 residues. CDR1 SGHNT and CDR2 YENEEA come from the germline V gene. The CDR3 is CASSSNPGTEAFF. Written as DNA, the CDR3 is TGTGCCAGCAGCTCCAACCCGGGCACTGAAGCTTTCTTT.

This clonotype showed up just a few times. V gene TRBV6-6 combines with J gene TRBJ2-1, with D maybe TRBD1 (5 bases). CDR1 and CDR2 from the germline V gene are MNHNY and SVGAGI (reference sequence). The CDR3 is made up of 17 amino acids. Deletions cut 2 bases from V and 5 bases from J, with 19 bases between. CDR3 sequence: CASSYPGGRANHNEQFF. The CDR3 region has the DNA TGTGCCAGCAGTTACCCCGGCGGCAGGGCTAATCACAATGAGCAGTTCTTC.

This clonotype was detected many times. J is TRBJ2-2 and V is TRBV30; D is ambiguous. V was cut by 8 bases and J by 5 bases, with 15 bases left in between. This CDR3 spans 13 amino acids. Germline V gene data show CDR1 as GTSNPN and CDR2 as SVGIG (reference sequence). CDR3 loop: CAGNRLETGELFF. DNA for the CDR3: TGTGCCGGTAATCGGCTAGAAACCGGGGAGCTGTTTTTT.

The chain couples TRBV7-2 to TRBJ1-1; D not certain. The CDR3 covers 13 residues. CDR1 and CDR2 from the germline V gene are SGHTA and FQGNSA. The V gene lost 4 bases and the J gene lost 1 base, with 7 bases spanning the gap. The CDR3 DNA is TGTGCCAGCAGCTCGAACCCGAACACTGAAGCTTTCTTT. This encodes CASSSNPNTEAFF.

The chain carries TRBV20-1 and TRBJ1-5; 7 nucleotides line up with TRBD1. With V trimmed by 5 bases and J by 1 base, 5 bases remained unmatched. The CDR3 runs 14 residues. Germline V gene sequence: CDR1 DFQATT, CDR2 SNEGSKA (reference sequence). This CDR3 reads CSASQGVSNQPQHF. CDR3 sequence (DNA): TGCAGTGCTTCCCAGGGGGTAAGCAATCAGCCCCAGCATTTT.

This clonotype came up a few times. The genes are TRBV29-1 and TRBJ2-7, with D possibly being TRBD1 or TRBD2 (5 bases each). Germline-derived CDR1 and CDR2 are SQVTM and ANQGSEA. Trimming stripped 7 bases from V and 5 bases from J, with 15 bases between. This CDR3 is built from 12 residues. The CDR3 nucleotides read TGCAGCGCCTGCCAGGGACGAGACGAGCAGTACTTC. It yields the protein CSACQGRDEQYF.

This clonotype was observed at least ten times. The CDR3 loop is CASSLVPGSSTEAFF. CDR3 in DNA: TGTGCCAGCAGCTTAGTTCCAGGGTCGAGCACTGAAGCTTTCTTT. The V gene is TRBV7-2, the J gene TRBJ1-1, with D perhaps TRBD1 (5 bases). Germline-derived CDR1 and CDR2 are SGHTA and FQGNSA. Trimming stripped 1 base from V and 4 bases from J, with 13 bases between. The CDR3 loop spans 15 amino acids.